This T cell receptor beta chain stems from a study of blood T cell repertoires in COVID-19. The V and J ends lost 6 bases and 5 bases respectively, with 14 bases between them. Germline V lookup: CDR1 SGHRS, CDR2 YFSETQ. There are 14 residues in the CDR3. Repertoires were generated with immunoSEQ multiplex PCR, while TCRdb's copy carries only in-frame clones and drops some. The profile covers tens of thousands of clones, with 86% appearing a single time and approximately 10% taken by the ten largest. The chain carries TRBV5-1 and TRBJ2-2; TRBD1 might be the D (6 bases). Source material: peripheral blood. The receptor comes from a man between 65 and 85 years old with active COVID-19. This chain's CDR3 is CASTRTEWTGELFF. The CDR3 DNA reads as TGCGCCAGCACCCGGACAGAATGGACCGGGGAGCTGTTTTTT.